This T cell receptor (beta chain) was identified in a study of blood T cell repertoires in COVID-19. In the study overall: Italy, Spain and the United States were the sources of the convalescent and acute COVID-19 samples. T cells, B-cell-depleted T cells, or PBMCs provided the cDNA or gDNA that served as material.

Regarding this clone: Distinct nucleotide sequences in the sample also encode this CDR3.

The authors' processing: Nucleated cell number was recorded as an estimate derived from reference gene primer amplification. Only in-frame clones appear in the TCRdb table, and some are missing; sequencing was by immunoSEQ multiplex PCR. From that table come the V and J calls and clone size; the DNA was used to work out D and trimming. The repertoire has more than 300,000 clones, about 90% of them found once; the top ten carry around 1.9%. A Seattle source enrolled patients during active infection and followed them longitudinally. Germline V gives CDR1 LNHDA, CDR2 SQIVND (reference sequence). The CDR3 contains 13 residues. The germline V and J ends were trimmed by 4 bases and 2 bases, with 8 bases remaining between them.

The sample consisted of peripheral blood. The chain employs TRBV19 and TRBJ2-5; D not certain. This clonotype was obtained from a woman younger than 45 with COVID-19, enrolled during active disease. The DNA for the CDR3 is TGTGCCAGTAGTAGGGCCTTTCAAGAGACCCAGTACTTC. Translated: CASSRAFQETQYF.